Listed below are T cell receptor beta chains from one sample, sequenced in a study of PD-1 blockade in classical Hodgkin lymphoma. Profiled with immunoSEQ multiplex PCR; TCRdb holds only in-frame clones, not every one. The data contain more than 15,000 clones, around 80% of them singletons. The sample was peripheral blood mononuclear cells (PBMCs), taken at baseline. These TCRs come from a human donor with classical Hodgkin lymphoma. The CDR3 runs from the conserved cysteine through the conserved F or W. D genes are given only for firm matches. Rows give clone size only sometimes, using once, few, many, or a class for an expanded clone.

j_call: TRBJ1-5; cdr3_length: 16; clone_size: -; v_call: TRBV28; d_call: TRBD1; cdr3_aa: CASSLPGQGMNQPQHF; cdr3_nt: TGTGCCAGCAGCCTACCGGGACAGGGAATGAATCAGCCCCAGCATTTT
j_call: TRBJ2-3; cdr3_length: 15; clone_size: -; v_call: TRBV5-1; d_call: -; cdr3_aa: CASSPRPGATDTQYF; cdr3_nt: TGCGCCAGCAGCCCCAGACCGGGAGCCACAGATACGCAGTATTTT
j_call: TRBJ1-5; cdr3_length: 14; clone_size: -; v_call: TRBV2; d_call: -; cdr3_aa: CASSEAPRGQPQHF; cdr3_nt: TGTGCCAGCAGTGAGGCTCCCCGGGGTCAGCCCCAGCATTTT
j_call: TRBJ1-2; cdr3_length: 14; clone_size: -; v_call: TRBV19; d_call: -; cdr3_aa: CASSIQGENYGYTF; cdr3_nt: TGTGCCAGTAGTATCCAGGGAGAGAACTATGGCTACACCTTC
j_call: TRBJ1-6; cdr3_length: 14; clone_size: -; v_call: TRBV16; d_call: -; cdr3_aa: CASSQSNGASPLHF; cdr3_nt: TGTGCCAGCAGCCAATCGAATGGGGCTTCACCCCTCCACTTT
j_call: TRBJ2-1; cdr3_length: 16; clone_size: -; v_call: TRBV18; d_call: -; cdr3_aa: CASSHHRVPPYNEQFF; cdr3_nt: TGTGCCAGCTCACATCACAGGGTCCCTCCCTACAATGAGCAGTTCTTC
j_call: TRBJ2-1; cdr3_length: 16; clone_size: -; v_call: TRBV2; d_call: -; cdr3_aa: CASSEGGGLGFHEQFF; cdr3_nt: TGTGCCAGCAGTGAAGGCGGTGGATTGGGGTTCCATGAGCAGTTCTTC
j_call: TRBJ1-3; cdr3_length: 14; clone_size: -; v_call: TRBV5-4; d_call: -; cdr3_aa: CASSFEEAGNTIYF; cdr3_nt: TGTGCCAGCAGCTTCGAGGAAGCTGGAAACACCATATATTTT
j_call: TRBJ2-2; cdr3_length: 17; clone_size: -; v_call: TRBV5-1; d_call: TRBD1; cdr3_aa: CASSSIPTGANTGELFF; cdr3_nt: TGCGCCAGCAGCTCAATCCCGACAGGGGCGAACACCGGGGAGCTGTTTTTT
j_call: TRBJ2-4; cdr3_length: 15; clone_size: -; v_call: TRBV28; d_call: -; cdr3_aa: CASSFGGISKNIQYF; cdr3_nt: TGTGCCAGCAGTTTCGGGGGTATCTCCAAAAACATTCAGTACTTC
j_call: TRBJ2-5; cdr3_length: 15; clone_size: -; v_call: TRBV5-4; d_call: -; cdr3_aa: CASSPVQGPKETQYF; cdr3_nt: TGTGCCAGCAGTCCGGTGCAGGGGCCGAAAGAGACCCAGTACTTC
j_call: TRBJ1-3; cdr3_length: 15; clone_size: -; v_call: TRBV5-1; d_call: TRBD1; cdr3_aa: CASSFQGALGNTIYF; cdr3_nt: TGCGCCAGCAGCTTCCAGGGGGCGCTCGGAAACACCATATATTTT
j_call: TRBJ1-6; cdr3_length: 13; clone_size: -; v_call: TRBV28; d_call: -; cdr3_aa: CASNRVSNSPLHF; cdr3_nt: TGTGCCAGCAACCGAGTTTCTAATTCACCCCTCCACTTT
j_call: TRBJ2-7; cdr3_length: 11; clone_size: -; v_call: TRBV10-3; d_call: -; cdr3_aa: CATARSYEQYF; cdr3_nt: TGTGCCACCGCAAGGTCCTACGAGCAGTACTTC
j_call: TRBJ2-7; cdr3_length: 16; clone_size: -; v_call: TRBV11-2; d_call: TRBD1; cdr3_aa: CASSFRRTGDSYEQYF; cdr3_nt: TGTGCCAGCAGCTTCCGACGGACAGGGGATTCCTACGAGCAGTACTTC
j_call: TRBJ2-1; cdr3_length: 13; clone_size: -; v_call: TRBV5-4; d_call: TRBD2; cdr3_aa: CASSQRGVNEQFF; cdr3_nt: TGTGCCAGCAGCCAGCGGGGGGTCAATGAGCAGTTCTTC
j_call: TRBJ2-1; cdr3_length: 13; clone_size: once; v_call: TRBV29-1; d_call: TRBD2; cdr3_aa: CSTPGTSGGSEIF; cdr3_nt: TGCAGCACTCCCGGGACTAGCGGGGGGTCGGAGATCTTC
j_call: TRBJ2-5; cdr3_length: 14; clone_size: few; v_call: TRBV9; d_call: -; cdr3_aa: CASSVRGHQETQYF; cdr3_nt: TGTGCCAGCAGCGTAAGGGGACACCAAGAGACCCAGTACTTC
j_call: TRBJ2-1; cdr3_length: 14; clone_size: -; v_call: TRBV28; d_call: TRBD2; cdr3_aa: CASSLPSGYNEQFF; cdr3_nt: TGTGCCAGCAGTTTACCTAGCGGCTACAATGAGCAGTTCTTC
j_call: TRBJ2-6; cdr3_length: 20; clone_size: few; v_call: TRBV4-2; d_call: TRBD2; cdr3_aa: CASSQDAPGLRLSGANVLTF; cdr3_nt: TGTGCCAGCAGCCAAGATGCCCCGGGACTACGCCTCTCTGGGGCCAACGTCCTGACTTTC
j_call: TRBJ2-2; cdr3_length: 17; clone_size: -; v_call: TRBV29-1; d_call: TRBD2; cdr3_aa: CSVSVVAGRGNTGELFF; cdr3_nt: TGCAGCGTCTCGGTGGTAGCGGGGAGAGGGAACACCGGGGAGCTGTTTTTT
j_call: TRBJ2-7; cdr3_length: 16; clone_size: -; v_call: TRBV6-6; d_call: -; cdr3_aa: CASSYGGQIAAYEQYF; cdr3_nt: TGTGCCAGCAGTTACGGGGGCCAGATTGCGGCCTACGAGCAGTACTTC
j_call: TRBJ2-3; cdr3_length: 14; clone_size: few; v_call: TRBV19; d_call: -; cdr3_aa: CATRVVGEADTQYF; cdr3_nt: TGTGCCACCCGGGTGGTAGGGGAGGCAGATACGCAGTATTTT
j_call: TRBJ2-5; cdr3_length: 15; clone_size: -; v_call: TRBV7-9; d_call: TRBD2; cdr3_aa: CASSPPPAGEETQYF; cdr3_nt: TGTGCCAGCAGCCCACCGCCAGCGGGGGAAGAGACCCAGTACTTC
j_call: TRBJ1-5; cdr3_length: 16; clone_size: once; v_call: TRBV23-1; d_call: -; cdr3_aa: CASSHHRVGNSQPQHF; cdr3_nt: TGCGCCAGCAGTCACCACAGGGTGGGCAATTCTCAGCCCCAGCATTTT
j_call: TRBJ2-7; cdr3_length: 16; clone_size: -; v_call: TRBV27; d_call: TRBD1; cdr3_aa: CASSLGTGGPTYEQYF; cdr3_nt: TGTGCCAGCAGCTTAGGGACAGGGGGCCCGACCTACGAGCAGTACTTC
j_call: TRBJ2-2; cdr3_length: 12; clone_size: few; v_call: TRBV2; d_call: -; cdr3_aa: CASSPFTGELFF; cdr3_nt: TGTGCCAGCAGTCCATTCACCGGGGAGCTGTTTTTT
j_call: TRBJ2-7; cdr3_length: 17; clone_size: once; v_call: TRBV2; d_call: TRBD1; cdr3_aa: CASSVPYQGTGAYEQYF; cdr3_nt: TGTGCCAGCAGTGTCCCATATCAGGGGACAGGGGCCTACGAGCAGTACTTC
j_call: TRBJ1-1; cdr3_length: 17; clone_size: few; v_call: TRBV9; d_call: TRBD1; cdr3_aa: CASSVDPGQGNTPEAFF; cdr3_nt: TGTGCCAGCAGCGTAGATCCGGGACAGGGAAATACTCCTGAAGCTTTCTTT
j_call: TRBJ1-1; cdr3_length: 14; clone_size: once; v_call: TRBV6-6; d_call: -; cdr3_aa: CASSPDGLNTEAFF; cdr3_nt: TGTGCCAGCAGTCCGGACGGATTGAACACTGAAGCTTTCTTT
j_call: TRBJ1-2; cdr3_length: 13; clone_size: -; v_call: TRBV27; d_call: TRBD1; cdr3_aa: CASSVQGAYGYTF; cdr3_nt: TGTGCCAGCAGTGTCCAGGGGGCGTATGGCTACACCTTC
j_call: TRBJ1-2; cdr3_length: 13; clone_size: -; v_call: TRBV10-3; d_call: TRBD1; cdr3_aa: CAIRPTGTYGYTF; cdr3_nt: TGTGCCATCAGACCGACAGGGACCTATGGCTACACCTTC
j_call: TRBJ2-3; cdr3_length: 16; clone_size: -; v_call: TRBV28; d_call: -; cdr3_aa: CASSFPPRQVWDTQYF; cdr3_nt: TGTGCCAGCAGTTTCCCCCCCAGGCAGGTTTGGGATACGCAGTATTTT
j_call: TRBJ1-2; cdr3_length: 18; clone_size: few; v_call: TRBV21-1; d_call: -; cdr3_aa: CASSKTSGGSGGAYGYTF; cdr3_nt: TGTGCCAGCAGCAAGACGTCGGGGGGTTCAGGAGGGGCCTATGGCTACACCTTC
j_call: TRBJ2-5; cdr3_length: 16; clone_size: -; v_call: TRBV15; d_call: TRBD2; cdr3_aa: CATSTPGTSGRRAQYF; cdr3_nt: TGTGCCACCAGCACTCCCGGGACTAGCGGGAGACGGGCCCAGTACTTC
j_call: TRBJ1-5; cdr3_length: 15; clone_size: -; v_call: TRBV28; d_call: TRBD1; cdr3_aa: CASSLYTGGTQPQHF; cdr3_nt: TGTGCCAGCAGTCTTTATACAGGGGGAACTCAGCCCCAGCATTTT
j_call: TRBJ2-7; cdr3_length: 14; clone_size: medium-sized; v_call: TRBV5-4; d_call: TRBD2; cdr3_aa: CASSLGGGRYEQYF; cdr3_nt: TGTGCCAGCAGCTTGGGGGGGGGACGCTACGAGCAGTACTTC
j_call: TRBJ2-1; cdr3_length: 15; clone_size: -; v_call: TRBV9; d_call: -; cdr3_aa: CASSVDWVSENEQFF; cdr3_nt: TGTGCCAGCAGCGTAGACTGGGTCTCCGAAAATGAGCAGTTCTTC
j_call: TRBJ1-5; cdr3_length: 15; clone_size: -; v_call: TRBV19; d_call: -; cdr3_aa: CASSIKGSVLQPQHF; cdr3_nt: TGTGCCAGTAGTATTAAGGGATCAGTTCTTCAGCCCCAGCATTTT
j_call: TRBJ1-5; cdr3_length: 14; clone_size: few; v_call: TRBV18; d_call: -; cdr3_aa: CASSPRLSGQPQHF; cdr3_nt: TGTGCCAGCTCACCCAGATTGAGTGGGCAGCCCCAGCATTTT
j_call: TRBJ2-3; cdr3_length: 14; clone_size: -; v_call: TRBV5-1; d_call: -; cdr3_aa: CASSLALGGDTQYF; cdr3_nt: TGCGCCAGCAGCTTGGCCTTAGGGGGAGATACGCAGTATTTT
j_call: TRBJ1-5; cdr3_length: 15; clone_size: -; v_call: TRBV10-3; d_call: TRBD1; cdr3_aa: CAISEDRGSNQPQHF; cdr3_nt: TGTGCCATCAGTGAAGACAGGGGTAGCAATCAGCCCCAGCATTTT
j_call: TRBJ1-3; cdr3_length: 16; clone_size: -; v_call: TRBV5-1; d_call: TRBD1; cdr3_aa: CASSLTSGTAGNTIYF; cdr3_nt: TGCGCCAGCAGCTTGACCTCGGGGACAGCTGGAAACACCATATATTTT
j_call: TRBJ1-2; cdr3_length: 12; clone_size: -; v_call: TRBV2; d_call: -; cdr3_aa: CASSLISGGYTF; cdr3_nt: TGTGCCAGCAGTCTTATATCGGGTGGCTACACCTTC
j_call: TRBJ2-5; cdr3_length: 14; clone_size: -; v_call: TRBV2; d_call: -; cdr3_aa: CASSEGNLAGTQYF; cdr3_nt: TGTGCCAGCAGTGAAGGCAACCTGGCGGGGACCCAGTACTTC
j_call: TRBJ2-7; cdr3_length: 17; clone_size: -; v_call: TRBV19; d_call: TRBD2; cdr3_aa: CASSEWTSGISSYEQYF; cdr3_nt: TGTGCCAGTAGTGAGTGGACTAGCGGGATCAGCTCCTACGAGCAGTACTTC
j_call: TRBJ1-5; cdr3_length: 15; clone_size: few; v_call: TRBV2; d_call: -; cdr3_aa: CASSEGDISNQPQHF; cdr3_nt: TGTGCCAGCAGTGAAGGGGACATTAGCAATCAGCCCCAGCATTTT
j_call: TRBJ2-4; cdr3_length: 18; clone_size: few; v_call: TRBV7-2; d_call: TRBD2; cdr3_aa: CASSPQVLAGPLLDIQYF; cdr3_nt: TGTGCCAGCAGCCCCCAGGTACTAGCGGGACCCCTCCTAGACATTCAGTACTTC
j_call: TRBJ2-3; cdr3_length: 14; clone_size: once; v_call: TRBV5-4; d_call: TRBD1; cdr3_aa: CASSLVQGPDTQYF; cdr3_nt: TGTGCCAGCAGCTTGGTACAGGGGCCAGATACGCAGTATTTT
j_call: TRBJ2-5; cdr3_length: 19; clone_size: few; v_call: TRBV4-2; d_call: TRBD2; cdr3_aa: CASSQDRGLAGLKGETQYF; cdr3_nt: TGTGCCAGCAGCCAAGATCGGGGATTAGCGGGGCTTAAAGGGGAGACCCAGTACTTC
j_call: TRBJ2-7; cdr3_length: 14; clone_size: -; v_call: TRBV4-2; d_call: TRBD2; cdr3_aa: CASSLWTGGDEQYF; cdr3_nt: TGTGCCAGCAGCTTGTGGACGGGAGGCGACGAGCAGTACTTC
j_call: TRBJ1-1; cdr3_length: 14; clone_size: -; v_call: TRBV28; d_call: -; cdr3_aa: CASRGGQSDTEAFF; cdr3_nt: TGTGCCAGCAGAGGAGGACAGTCGGACACTGAAGCTTTCTTT
j_call: TRBJ2-1; cdr3_length: 15; clone_size: -; v_call: TRBV5-8; d_call: TRBD1; cdr3_aa: CASSQGDRGNREQFF; cdr3_nt: TGTGCCAGCAGCCAGGGGGACAGGGGCAACCGGGAGCAGTTCTTC
j_call: TRBJ2-7; cdr3_length: 15; clone_size: -; v_call: TRBV7-2; d_call: TRBD1; cdr3_aa: CASSLGGTGENGQYF; cdr3_nt: TGTGCCAGCAGCTTGGGCGGGACAGGGGAAAATGGGCAGTACTTC